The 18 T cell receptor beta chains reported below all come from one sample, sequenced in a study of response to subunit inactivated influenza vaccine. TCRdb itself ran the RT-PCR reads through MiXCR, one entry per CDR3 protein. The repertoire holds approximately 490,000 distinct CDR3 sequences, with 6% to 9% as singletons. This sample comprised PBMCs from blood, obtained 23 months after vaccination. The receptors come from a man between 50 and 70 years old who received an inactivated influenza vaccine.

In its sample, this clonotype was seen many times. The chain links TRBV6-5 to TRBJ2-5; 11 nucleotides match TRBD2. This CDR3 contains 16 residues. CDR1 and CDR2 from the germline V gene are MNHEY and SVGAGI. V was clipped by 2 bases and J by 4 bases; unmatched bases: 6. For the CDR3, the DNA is TGTGCCAGCAGTTACCTCACTAGCGGGGGAGGAGAGACCCAGTACTTC. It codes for CASSYLTSGGGETQYF.

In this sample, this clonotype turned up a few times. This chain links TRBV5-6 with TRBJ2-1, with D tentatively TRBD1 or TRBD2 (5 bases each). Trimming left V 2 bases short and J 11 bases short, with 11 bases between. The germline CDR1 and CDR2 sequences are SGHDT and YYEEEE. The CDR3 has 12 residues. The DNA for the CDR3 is TGTGCCAGCAGCTTACCATGGGGGAAGCAGTTCTTC. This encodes CASSLPWGKQFF.

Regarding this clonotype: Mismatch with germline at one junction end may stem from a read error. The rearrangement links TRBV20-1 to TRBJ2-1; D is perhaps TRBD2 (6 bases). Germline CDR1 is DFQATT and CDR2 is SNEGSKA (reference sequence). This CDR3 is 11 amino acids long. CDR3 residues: CSAREGLPMVF. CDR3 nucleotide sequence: TGCAGTGCTAGAGAGGGACTTCCTATGGTTTTC.

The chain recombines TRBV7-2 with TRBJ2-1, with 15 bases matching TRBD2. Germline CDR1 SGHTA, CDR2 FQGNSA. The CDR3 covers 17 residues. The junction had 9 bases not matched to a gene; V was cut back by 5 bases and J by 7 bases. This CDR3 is CASSQWGLAGGSNEQFF. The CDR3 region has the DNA TGTGCCAGCAGCCAATGGGGACTAGCGGGGGGTTCTAATGAGCAGTTCTTC.

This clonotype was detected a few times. CDR3: CASSFDSQSYGYTF. The CDR3 nucleotides are TGTGCCAGCAGCTTCGACAGCCAAAGCTATGGCTACACCTTC. The chain recombines TRBV11-2 with TRBJ1-2, with D perhaps TRBD1 (5 bases). Germline-derived CDR1 and CDR2 are SGHAT and FQNNGV. CDR3 length: 14 residues. Deletions cut 3 bases from V and 4 bases from J, with 12 bases between.

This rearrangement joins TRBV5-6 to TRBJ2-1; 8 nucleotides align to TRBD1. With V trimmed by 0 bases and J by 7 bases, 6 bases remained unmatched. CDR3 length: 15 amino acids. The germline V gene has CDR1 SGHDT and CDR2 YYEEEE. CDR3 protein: CASSLGQGAQNEQFF. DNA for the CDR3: TGTGCCAGCAGCTTGGGCCAGGGGGCTCAAAATGAGCAGTTCTTC.

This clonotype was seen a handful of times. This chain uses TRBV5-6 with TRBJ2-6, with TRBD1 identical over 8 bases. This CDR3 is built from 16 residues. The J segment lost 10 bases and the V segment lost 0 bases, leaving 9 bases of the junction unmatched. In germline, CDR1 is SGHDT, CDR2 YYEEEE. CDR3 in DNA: TGTGCCAGCAGCTTGGCAGGGGGCGGGATCCCAAACGTCCTGACTTTC. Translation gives CASSLAGGGIPNVLTF.

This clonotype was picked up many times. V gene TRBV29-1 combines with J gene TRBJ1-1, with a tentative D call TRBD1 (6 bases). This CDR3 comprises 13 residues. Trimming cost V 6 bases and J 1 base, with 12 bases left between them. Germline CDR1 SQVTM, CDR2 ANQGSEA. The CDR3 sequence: CSVADSSNTEAFF. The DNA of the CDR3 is TGCAGCGTCGCGGACAGCTCGAACACTGAAGCTTTCTTT.

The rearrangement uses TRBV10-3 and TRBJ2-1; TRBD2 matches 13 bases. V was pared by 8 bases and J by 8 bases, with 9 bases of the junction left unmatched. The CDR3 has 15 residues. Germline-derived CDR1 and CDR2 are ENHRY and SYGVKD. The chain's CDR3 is CAIQLGLAGVDEQFF. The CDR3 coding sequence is TGTGCCATCCAATTAGGACTAGCGGGAGTCGATGAGCAGTTCTTC.

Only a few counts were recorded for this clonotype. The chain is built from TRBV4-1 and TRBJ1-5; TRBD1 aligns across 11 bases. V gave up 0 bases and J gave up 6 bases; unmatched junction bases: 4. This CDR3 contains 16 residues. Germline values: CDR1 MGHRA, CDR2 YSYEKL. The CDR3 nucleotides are TGCGCCAGCAGCCAAGATGGGACAGGGGGATTTCAGCCCCAGCATTTT. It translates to CASSQDGTGGFQPQHF.

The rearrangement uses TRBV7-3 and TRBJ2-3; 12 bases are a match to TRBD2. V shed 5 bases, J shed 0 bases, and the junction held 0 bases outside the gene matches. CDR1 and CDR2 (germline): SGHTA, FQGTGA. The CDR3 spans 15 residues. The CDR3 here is CASSTSGGSTDTQYF. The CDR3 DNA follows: TGTGCCAGCAGCACTAGCGGGGGGAGCACAGATACGCAGTATTTT.

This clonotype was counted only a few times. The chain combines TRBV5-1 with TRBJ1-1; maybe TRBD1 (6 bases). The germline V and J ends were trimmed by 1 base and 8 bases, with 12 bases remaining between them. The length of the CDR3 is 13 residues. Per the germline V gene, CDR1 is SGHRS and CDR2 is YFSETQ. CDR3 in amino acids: CASSLWSGQEAFF. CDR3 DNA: TGCGCCAGCAGCTTGTGGTCGGGACAAGAAGCTTTCTTT.

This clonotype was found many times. The CDR3, as DNA: TGTGCCAGCAGTTTAAGGCGGGGCCACAATGAGCAGTTCTTC. Its translation is CASSLRRGHNEQFF. This chain connects TRBV12-3 or TRBV12-4 to TRBJ2-1; D is possibly TRBD2 (6 bases). This CDR3 spans 14 amino acids. V was shortened by 2 bases and J by 5 bases, with 10 bases between the two germline ends.

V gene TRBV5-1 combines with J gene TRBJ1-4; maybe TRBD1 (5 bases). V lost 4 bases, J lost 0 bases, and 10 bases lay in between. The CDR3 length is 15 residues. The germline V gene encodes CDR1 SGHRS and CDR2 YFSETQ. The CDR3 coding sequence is TGCGCCAGCAGCACTTCCAGGGCAACTAATGAAAAACTGTTTTTT. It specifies CASSTSRATNEKLFF.

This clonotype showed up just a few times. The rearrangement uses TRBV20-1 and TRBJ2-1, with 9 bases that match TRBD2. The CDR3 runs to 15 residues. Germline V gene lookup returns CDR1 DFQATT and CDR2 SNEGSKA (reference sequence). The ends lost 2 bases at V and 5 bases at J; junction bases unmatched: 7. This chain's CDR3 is CSARIPGLADNEQFF. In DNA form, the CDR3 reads TGCAGTGCTAGAATACCGGGACTAGCAGACAATGAGCAGTTCTTC.

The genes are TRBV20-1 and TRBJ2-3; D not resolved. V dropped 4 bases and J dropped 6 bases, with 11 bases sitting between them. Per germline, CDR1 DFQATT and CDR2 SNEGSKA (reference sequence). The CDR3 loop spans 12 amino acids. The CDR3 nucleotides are TGCAGTGCTACCCGAGATGGGGATACGCAGTATTTT. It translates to CSATRDGDTQYF.

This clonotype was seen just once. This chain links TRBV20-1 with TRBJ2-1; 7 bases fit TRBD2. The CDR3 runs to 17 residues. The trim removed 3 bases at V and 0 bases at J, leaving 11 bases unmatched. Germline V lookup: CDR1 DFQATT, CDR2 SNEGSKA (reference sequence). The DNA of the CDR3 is TGCAGTGCTAGGGACATTCGCGGGAGTCGCTCCTACAATGAGCAGTTCTTC. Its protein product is CSARDIRGSRSYNEQFF.

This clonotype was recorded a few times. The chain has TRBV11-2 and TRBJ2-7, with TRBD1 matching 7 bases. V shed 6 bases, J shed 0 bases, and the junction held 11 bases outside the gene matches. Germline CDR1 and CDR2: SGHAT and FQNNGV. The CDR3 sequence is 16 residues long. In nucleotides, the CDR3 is TGTGCCAGCAGAACTTTAAGGGACAGTAGCTCCTACGAGCAGTACTTC. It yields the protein CASRTLRDSSSYEQYF.